The clone carrying this TCR beta chain has a count of ten or more. The data originate from a study of early T cells in non-severe SARS-CoV-2 infection. V was pared by 4 bases and J by 9 bases, with 12 bases of the junction left unmatched. The CDR3 has 15 amino acids. Germline V CDR1 and CDR2: SGHTA, FQGNSA. TCRdb processed the 5' RACE reads anew with MiXCR; each CDR3 protein has one entry. This sample has tens of thousands of distinct CDR3 sequences, with under 6% found just once. The receptor comes from an adult who was a healthcare worker with PCR-confirmed SARS-CoV-2 infection or an uninfected control (not recorded which). The rearrangement uses TRBV7-2 and TRBJ2-3; 8 positions agree with TRBD2. The sequencing input was whole blood. The DNA for the CDR3 is TGTGCCAGCAGCTCGGGGCCCTTCGGGGGGGCCACGCAGTATTTT. As protein: CASSSGPFGGATQYF.